This T cell receptor beta chain was recorded in a study of identical twins' blood T cells. Study-wide background: Roughly six alpha and roughly 6 beta libraries together yielded 45 million or so reads. Points from the study as a whole: Twin similarity might stem from environmental factors, not only genetics.

This CDR3 is built from 14 residues. The germline V gene has CDR1 DFQATT and CDR2 SNEGSKA (reference sequence). V lost 1 base and J 0 bases, leaving 8 bases between the germline ends. This clonotype was picked up a small number of times. Its cognate antigen is unknown. TCRdb fed the 5' RACE reads into MiXCR, producing one record per CDR3 protein. The sample contains 400,000 or so distinct CDR3 sequences, about 28% of which appear only once. Six healthy women, forming three identical twin pairs, donated samples. Specimen: PBMCs. This sequence joins TRBV20-1 and TRBJ2-3; the D gene is possibly TRBD2 (5 bases). This sequence was found in a woman between 18 and 49 years old in good health. The CDR3 sequence is CSARASGSTDTQYF. The CDR3 nucleotides read TGCAGTGCTAGAGCGAGCGGTAGCACAGATACGCAGTATTTT.